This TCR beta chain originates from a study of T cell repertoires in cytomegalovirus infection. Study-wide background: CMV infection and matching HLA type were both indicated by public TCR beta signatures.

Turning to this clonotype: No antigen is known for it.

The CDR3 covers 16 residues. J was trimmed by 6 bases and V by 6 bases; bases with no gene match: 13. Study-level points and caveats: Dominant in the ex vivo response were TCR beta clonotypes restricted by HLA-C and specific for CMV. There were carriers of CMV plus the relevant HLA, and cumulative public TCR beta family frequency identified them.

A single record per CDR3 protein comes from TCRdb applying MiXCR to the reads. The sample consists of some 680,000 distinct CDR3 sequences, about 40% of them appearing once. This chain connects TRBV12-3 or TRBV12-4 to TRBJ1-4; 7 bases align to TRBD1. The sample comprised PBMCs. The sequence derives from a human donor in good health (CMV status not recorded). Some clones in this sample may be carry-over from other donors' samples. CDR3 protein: CASRADRAPKDEKLFF. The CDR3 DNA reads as TGTGCCAGCAGGGCAGACAGGGCGCCGAAGGATGAAAAACTGTTTTTT.